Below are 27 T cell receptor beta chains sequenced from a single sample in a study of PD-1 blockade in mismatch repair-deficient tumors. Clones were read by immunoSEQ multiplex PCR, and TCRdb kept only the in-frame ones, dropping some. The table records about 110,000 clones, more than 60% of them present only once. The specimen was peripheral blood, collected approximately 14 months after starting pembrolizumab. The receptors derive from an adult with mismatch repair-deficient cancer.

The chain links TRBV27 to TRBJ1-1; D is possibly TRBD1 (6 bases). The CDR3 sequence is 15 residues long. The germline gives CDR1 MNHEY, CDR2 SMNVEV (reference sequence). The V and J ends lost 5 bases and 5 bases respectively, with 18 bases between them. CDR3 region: CASSPRQAGKTEAFF. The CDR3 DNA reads TGTGCCAGCAGTCCCAGACAGGCCGGGAAGACTGAAGCTTTCTTT.

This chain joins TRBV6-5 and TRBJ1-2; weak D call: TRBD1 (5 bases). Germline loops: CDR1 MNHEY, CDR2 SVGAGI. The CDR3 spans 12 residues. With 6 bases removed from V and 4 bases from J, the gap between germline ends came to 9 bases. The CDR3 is CASSQGRYGYTF. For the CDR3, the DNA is TGTGCCAGCAGCCAGGGCCGCTATGGCTACACCTTC.

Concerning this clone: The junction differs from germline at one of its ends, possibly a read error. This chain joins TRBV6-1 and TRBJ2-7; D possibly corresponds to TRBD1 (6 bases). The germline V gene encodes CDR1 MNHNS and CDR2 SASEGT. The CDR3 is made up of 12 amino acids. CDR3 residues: CASSDGTLKADF. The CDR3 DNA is TGTGCCAGCAGTGATGGGACACTCAAGGCGGACTTC.

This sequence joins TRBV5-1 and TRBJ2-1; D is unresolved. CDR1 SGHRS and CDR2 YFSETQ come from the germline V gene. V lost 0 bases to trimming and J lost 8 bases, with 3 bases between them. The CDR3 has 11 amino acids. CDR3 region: CASSLAYEQFF. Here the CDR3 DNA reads TGCGCCAGCAGCTTGGCTTATGAGCAGTTCTTC.

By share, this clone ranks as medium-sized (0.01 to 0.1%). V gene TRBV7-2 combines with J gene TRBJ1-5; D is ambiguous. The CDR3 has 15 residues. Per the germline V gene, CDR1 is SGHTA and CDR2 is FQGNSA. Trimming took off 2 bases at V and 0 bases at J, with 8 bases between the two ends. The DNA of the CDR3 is TGTGCCAGCAGCTTACGGGGTTATAGCAATCAGCCCCAGCATTTT. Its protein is CASSLRGYSNQPQHF.

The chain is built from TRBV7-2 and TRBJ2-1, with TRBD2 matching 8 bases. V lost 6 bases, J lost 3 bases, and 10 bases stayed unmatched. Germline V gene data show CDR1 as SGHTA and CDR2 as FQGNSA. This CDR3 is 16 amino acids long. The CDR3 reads CASRRLLAGNYNEQFF. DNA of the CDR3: TGTGCCAGCAGACGACTCCTAGCGGGCAACTACAATGAGCAGTTCTTC.

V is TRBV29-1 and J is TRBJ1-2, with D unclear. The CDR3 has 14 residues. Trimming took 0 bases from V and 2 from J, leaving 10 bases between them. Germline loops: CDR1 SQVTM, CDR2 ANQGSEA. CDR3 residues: CSVEDYQGNYGYTF. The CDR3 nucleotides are TGCAGCGTTGAAGATTATCAAGGAAACTATGGCTACACCTTC.

The CDR3 reads CASSTSRSKSYEQYF. The CDR3, as DNA: TGTGCCAGCAGTACTTCTCGTAGCAAATCCTACGAGCAGTACTTC. The chain is built from TRBV25-1 and TRBJ2-7, with unresolved D. Germline V gene lookup returns CDR1 MGHDK and CDR2 SYGVNS. The CDR3 spans 15 residues. V lost 5 bases and J 1 base, leaving 15 bases between the germline ends.

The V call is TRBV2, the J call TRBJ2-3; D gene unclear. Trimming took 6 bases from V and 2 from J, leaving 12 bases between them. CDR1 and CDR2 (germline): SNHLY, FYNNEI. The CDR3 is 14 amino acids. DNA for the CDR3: TGTGCCAGCAGGATTTATAGTTTCACAGATACGCAGTATTTT. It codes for CASRIYSFTDTQYF. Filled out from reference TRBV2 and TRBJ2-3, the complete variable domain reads EPEVTQTPSHQVTQMGQEVILRCVPISNHLYFYWYRQILGQKVEFLVSFYNNEISEKSEIFDDQFSVERPDGSNFTLKIRSTKLEDSAMYFCASRIYSFTDTQYFGPGTRLTVL.

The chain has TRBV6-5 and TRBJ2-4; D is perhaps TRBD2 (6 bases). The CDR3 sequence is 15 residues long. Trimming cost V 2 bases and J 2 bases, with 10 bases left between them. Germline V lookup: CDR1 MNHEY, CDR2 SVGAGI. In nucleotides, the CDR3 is TGTGCCAGCAGTTACAATAGCGGAACCAAAAACATTCAGTACTTC. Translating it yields CASSYNSGTKNIQYF.

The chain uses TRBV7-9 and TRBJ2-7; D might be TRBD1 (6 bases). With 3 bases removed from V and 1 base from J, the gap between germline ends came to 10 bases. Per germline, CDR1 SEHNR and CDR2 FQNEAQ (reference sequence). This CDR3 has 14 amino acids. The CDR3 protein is CASSFSRGSYEQYF. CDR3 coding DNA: TGTGCCAGCAGCTTCTCCAGGGGTTCCTACGAGCAGTACTTC.

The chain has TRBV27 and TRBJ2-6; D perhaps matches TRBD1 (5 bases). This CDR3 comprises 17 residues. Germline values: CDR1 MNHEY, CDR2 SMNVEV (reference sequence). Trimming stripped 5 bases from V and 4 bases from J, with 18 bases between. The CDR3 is CASSIQPPGFGANVLTF. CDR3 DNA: TGTGCCAGCAGTATACAGCCTCCAGGGTTCGGGGCCAACGTCCTGACTTTC.

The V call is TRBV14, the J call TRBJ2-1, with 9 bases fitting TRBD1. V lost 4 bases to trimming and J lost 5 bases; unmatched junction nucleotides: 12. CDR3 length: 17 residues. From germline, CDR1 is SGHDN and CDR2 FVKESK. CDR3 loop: CASSPLVQGANDNEQFF. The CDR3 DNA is TGTGCCAGCAGCCCCTTGGTACAGGGGGCAAACGACAATGAGCAGTTCTTC.

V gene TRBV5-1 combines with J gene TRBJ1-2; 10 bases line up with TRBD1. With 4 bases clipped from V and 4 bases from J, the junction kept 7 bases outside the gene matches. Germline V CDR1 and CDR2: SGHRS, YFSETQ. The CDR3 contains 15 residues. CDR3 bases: TGCGCCAGCAGCATGACAGGGGGCGATACCTATGGCTACACCTTC. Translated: CASSMTGGDTYGYTF.

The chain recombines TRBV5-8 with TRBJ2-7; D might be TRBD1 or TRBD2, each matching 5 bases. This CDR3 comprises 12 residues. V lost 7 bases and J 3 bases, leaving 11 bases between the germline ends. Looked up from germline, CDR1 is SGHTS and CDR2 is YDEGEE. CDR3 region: CASGGGGYEQYF. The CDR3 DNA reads TGTGCCAGCGGGGGTGGGGGCTACGAGCAGTACTTC.

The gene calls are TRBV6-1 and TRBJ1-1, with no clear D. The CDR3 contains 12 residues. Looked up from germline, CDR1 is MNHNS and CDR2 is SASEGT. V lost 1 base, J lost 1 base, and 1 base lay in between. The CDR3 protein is CASSEGNTEAFF. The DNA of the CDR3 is TGTGCCAGCAGTGAAGGGAACACTGAAGCTTTCTTT.

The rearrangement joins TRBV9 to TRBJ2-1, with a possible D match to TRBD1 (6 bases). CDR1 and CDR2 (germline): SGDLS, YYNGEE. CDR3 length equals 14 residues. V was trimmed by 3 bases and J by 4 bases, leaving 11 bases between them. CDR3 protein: CASSAPGQYNEQFF. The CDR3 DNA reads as TGTGCCAGCAGCGCGCCGGGACAATACAATGAGCAGTTCTTC.

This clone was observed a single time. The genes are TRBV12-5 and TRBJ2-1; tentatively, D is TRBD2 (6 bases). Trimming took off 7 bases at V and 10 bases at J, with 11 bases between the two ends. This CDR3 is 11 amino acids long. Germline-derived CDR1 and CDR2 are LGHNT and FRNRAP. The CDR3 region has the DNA TGTGCTAGTGAACTAGCTGGCGAGCAGTTCTTC. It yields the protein CASELAGEQFF.

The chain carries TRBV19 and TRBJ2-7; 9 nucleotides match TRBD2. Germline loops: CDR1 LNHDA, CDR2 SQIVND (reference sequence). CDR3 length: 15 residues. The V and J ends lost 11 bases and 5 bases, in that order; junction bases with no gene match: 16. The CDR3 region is CAGKAPVSGSNEQYF. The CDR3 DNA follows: TGTGCCGGAAAAGCTCCTGTTAGCGGGAGTAACGAGCAGTACTTC.

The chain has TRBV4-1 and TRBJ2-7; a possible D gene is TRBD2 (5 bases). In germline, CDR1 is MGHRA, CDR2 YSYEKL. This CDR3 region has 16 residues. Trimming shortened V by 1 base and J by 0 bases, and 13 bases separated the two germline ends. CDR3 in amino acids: CASSQVFGSDSYEQYF. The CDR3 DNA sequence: TGCGCCAGCAGCCAAGTTTTTGGTAGCGACTCCTACGAGCAGTACTTC.

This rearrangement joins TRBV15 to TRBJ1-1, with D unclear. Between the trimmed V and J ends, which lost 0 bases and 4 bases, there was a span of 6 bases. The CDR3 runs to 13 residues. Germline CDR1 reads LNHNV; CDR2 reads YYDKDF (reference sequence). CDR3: CATSRDPATEAFF. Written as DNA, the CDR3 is TGTGCCACCAGCAGAGATCCAGCCACTGAAGCTTTCTTT. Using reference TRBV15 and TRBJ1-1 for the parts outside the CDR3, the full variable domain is DAMVIQNPRYQVTQFGKPVTLSCSQTLNHNVMYWYQQKSSQAPKLLFHYYDKDFNNEADTPDNFQSRRPNTSFCFLDIRSPGLGDTAMYLCATSRDPATEAFFGQGTRLTVV.

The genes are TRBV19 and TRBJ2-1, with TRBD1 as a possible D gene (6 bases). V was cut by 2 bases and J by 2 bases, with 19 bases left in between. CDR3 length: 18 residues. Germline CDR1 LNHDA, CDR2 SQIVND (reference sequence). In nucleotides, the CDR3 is TGTGCCAGTAGTATAAGGGACATCTTCTTGAGGGCCTACAATGAGCAGTTCTTC. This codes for CASSIRDIFLRAYNEQFF.

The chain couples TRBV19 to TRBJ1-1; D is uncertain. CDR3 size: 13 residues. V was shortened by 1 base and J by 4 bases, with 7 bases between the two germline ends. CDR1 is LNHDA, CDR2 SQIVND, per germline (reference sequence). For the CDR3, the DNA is TGTGCCAGTAGTATAGCGCACGTCACTGAAGCTTTCTTT. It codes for CASSIAHVTEAFF.

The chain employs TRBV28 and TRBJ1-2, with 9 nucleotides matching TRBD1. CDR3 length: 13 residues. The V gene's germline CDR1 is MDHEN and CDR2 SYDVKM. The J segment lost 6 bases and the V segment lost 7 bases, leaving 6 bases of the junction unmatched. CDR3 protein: CASTGTGLDGYTF. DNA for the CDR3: TGTGCCAGCACCGGGACAGGGTTGGATGGCTACACCTTC.

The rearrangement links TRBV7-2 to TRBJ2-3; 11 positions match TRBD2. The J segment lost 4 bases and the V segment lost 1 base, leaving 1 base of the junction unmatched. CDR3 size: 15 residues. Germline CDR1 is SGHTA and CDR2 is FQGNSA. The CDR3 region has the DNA TGTGCCAGCAGCTTAGTACTAGCGGGAGCAGATACGCAGTATTTT. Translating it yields CASSLVLAGADTQYF.

CDR3 protein: CASTATEAFYGYTF. As DNA, the CDR3 is TGTGCCAGCACCGCGACAGAGGCCTTTTATGGCTACACCTTC. This chain links TRBV5-6 with TRBJ1-2, with D tentatively TRBD1 (5 bases). V was cut by 6 bases and J by 5 bases, with 17 bases left in between. The CDR3 totals 14 residues. The germline gives CDR1 SGHDT, CDR2 YYEEEE.

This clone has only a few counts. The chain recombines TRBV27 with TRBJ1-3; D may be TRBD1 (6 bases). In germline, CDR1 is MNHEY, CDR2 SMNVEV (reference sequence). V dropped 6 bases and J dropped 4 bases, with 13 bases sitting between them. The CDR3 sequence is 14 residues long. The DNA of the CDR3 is TGTGCCAGCAGGCGGGGGGGCGAGGGAAACACCATATATTTT. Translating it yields CASRRGGEGNTIYF.